What follows are 31 T cell receptor beta chains derived from one specimen sequenced in a study of cytomegalovirus exposure and HLA in healthy donors. The assay was immunoSEQ multiplex PCR, and TCRdb's table has in-frame clones only and misses some. The table includes more than 250,000 clones, roughly 88% detected once. Sequencing was carried out using PBMCs. Receptors were obtained from a young woman in good health and CMV-seronegative.

J is TRBJ2-1 and V is TRBV6-1, with 8 positions matching TRBD1. This CDR3 spans 14 amino acids. Trimming removed 9 bases from V and 9 bases from J; junction bases left unmatched: 13. Germline V CDR1 and CDR2: MNHNS, SASEGT. This chain's CDR3 is CASIRTGLRGEQFF. DNA of the CDR3: TGTGCCAGTATAAGGACAGGGCTTAGGGGTGAGCAGTTCTTC.

V gene TRBV7-2 combines with J gene TRBJ2-1, with 10 bases fitting TRBD2. Germline assignment: CDR1 SGHTA and CDR2 FQGNSA. The CDR3 runs 14 residues. Germline trimming cut 4 bases from V and 9 bases from J; bases unmatched to any gene: 6. The CDR3 DNA reads TGTGCCAGCAGCTCTCTAGCGGGAGAGACTGAGCAGTTCTTC. It specifies CASSSLAGETEQFF.

This chain uses TRBV10-3 with TRBJ2-7, with 7 bases matching TRBD2. The V gene end was trimmed by 3 bases and the J gene end by 6 bases; junction bases not matched to a gene: 5. The CDR3 consists of 13 residues. Germline CDR1 reads ENHRY; CDR2 reads SYGVKD. This chain's CDR3 is CAISEAGLSEQYF. CDR3 in DNA: TGTGCCATCAGTGAAGCGGGACTTTCCGAGCAGTACTTC.

This rearrangement joins TRBV7-9 to TRBJ2-1, with 10 nucleotides matching TRBD2. The CDR3 loop spans 15 amino acids. Trimming removed 5 bases from V and 9 bases from J; junction bases left unmatched: 10. Per the germline V gene, CDR1 is SEHNR and CDR2 is FQNEAQ (reference sequence). The CDR3, as DNA: TGTGCCAGCAGCCGCGGACTAGCGGAAGGGATTGAGCAGTTCTTC. It yields the protein CASSRGLAEGIEQFF.

The gene calls are TRBV28 and TRBJ2-7, with TRBD2 matching 11 bases. Germline lookup yields CDR1 MDHEN and CDR2 SYDVKM. The CDR3 extends over 18 amino acids. The V gene end was trimmed by 2 bases and the J gene end by 0 bases; junction bases not matched to a gene: 9. The CDR3 bases are TGTGCCAGCAGTTTACCTTTGTCTAGCGGGAGGTCCTCCTACGAGCAGTACTTC. Translating it yields CASSLPLSSGRSSYEQYF.

The chain joins TRBV7-3 to TRBJ1-2, with 8 bases aligning to TRBD1. The V segment lost 4 bases and the J segment 1 base; nucleotides outside the gene matches: 5. The CDR3 covers 15 residues. CDR1 and CDR2 from the germline V gene are SGHTA and FQGTGA. CDR3 nucleotides: TGTGCCAGCAGCTCTCAGACAGGGGTTAACTATGGCTACACCTTC. Its protein product is CASSSQTGVNYGYTF.

The J gene is TRBJ2-7, the V gene TRBV19; 8 positions match TRBD2. The CDR3 extends over 14 amino acids. The germline CDR1 and CDR2 sequences are LNHDA and SQIVND (reference sequence). Losses at the gene ends were 4 bases for V and 0 bases for J; bases not matched to a gene: 2. This CDR3 is CASSNSGDSYEQYF. Written as DNA, the CDR3 is TGTGCCAGTAGTAATAGCGGGGACTCCTACGAGCAGTACTTC.

The gene calls are TRBV27 and TRBJ1-2; perhaps TRBD1 as D (6 bases). The CDR3 runs 17 residues. Germline assignment: CDR1 MNHEY and CDR2 SMNVEV (reference sequence). Trimming took 5 bases from V and 0 from J, leaving 19 bases between them. In nucleotides, the CDR3 is TGTGCCAGCAGTCCCTCTCCGGACAGACCTGCTAACTATGGCTACACCTTC. Translated: CASSPSPDRPANYGYTF.

The chain combines TRBV2 with TRBJ2-7; 13 nucleotides agree with TRBD2. J lost 7 bases, V lost 10 bases, and 4 bases had no gene match. The CDR3 covers 12 residues. Germline CDR1 reads SNHLY; CDR2 reads FYNNEI. The CDR3 DNA reads TGTGCCAAACGGACTAGCGGGAGTGAGCAGTACTTC. This sequence encodes CAKRTSGSEQYF. The full variable domain, in which reference TRBV2 and TRBJ2-7 provide the parts outside the CDR3, is EPEVTQTPSHQVTQMGQEVILRCVPISNHLYFYWYRQILGQKVEFLVSFYNNEISEKSEIFDDQFSVERPDGSNFTLKIRSTKLEDSAMYFCAKRTSGSEQYFGPGTRLTVT.

The chain carries TRBV5-6 and TRBJ2-3; 7 positions match TRBD1. Looked up from germline, CDR1 is SGHDT and CDR2 is YYEEEE. The CDR3 covers 14 residues. With V trimmed by 3 bases and J by 4 bases, 5 bases remained unmatched. As DNA, the CDR3 is TGTGCCAGCAGCTCCGTAGGGGGCGCAGATACGCAGTATTTT. Its protein is CASSSVGGADTQYF.

The V gene is TRBV28, the J gene TRBJ2-7; weak D call: TRBD1 (6 bases). V dropped 6 bases and J dropped 2 bases, with 14 bases sitting between them. In germline, CDR1 is MDHEN, CDR2 SYDVKM. The CDR3 is 14 residues long. CDR3 sequence: CASRPGQLAYEQYF. Here the CDR3 DNA reads TGTGCCAGCAGGCCCGGACAGTTGGCCTACGAGCAGTACTTC.

The chain carries TRBV29-1 and TRBJ1-1; TRBD1 is a possible D gene (6 bases). Germline loops: CDR1 SQVTM, CDR2 ANQGSEA. Trimming cost V 7 bases and J 0 bases, with 12 bases left between them. The length of the CDR3 is 13 residues. CDR3 nucleotides: TGCAGCGCCGTTTGGGGGCTGAACACTGAAGCTTTCTTT. Amino acids: CSAVWGLNTEAFF.

V usage is TRBV14 and J usage is TRBJ2-7, with 11 bases matching TRBD2. This CDR3 contains 16 residues. The V and J ends lost 2 bases and 5 bases, in that order; junction bases with no gene match: 8. CDR1 is SGHDN and CDR2 is FVKESK in the germline V gene. The CDR3 nucleotides read TGTGCCAGCAGCCAATTGGAAACTAGCGGGAGACACGAGCAGTACTTC. Translating it yields CASSQLETSGRHEQYF. The full variable domain, rest sourced from reference TRBV14 and TRBJ2-7, is EAGVTQFPSHSVIEKGQTVTLRCDPISGHDNLYWYRRVMGKEIKFLLHFVKESKQDESGMPNNRFLAERTGGTYSTLKVQPAELEDSGVYFCASSQLETSGRHEQYFGPGTRLTVT.

Remarks on this clone: The sample has other DNA sequences that encode this CDR3 too. The J gene is TRBJ2-7, the V gene TRBV5-8; D is possibly TRBD2 (6 bases). Germline V gives CDR1 SGHTS, CDR2 YDEGEE. This CDR3 has 15 residues. V was clipped by 0 bases and J by 0 bases, with 10 bases between them. The CDR3 sequence: CASSLGQGGSYEQYF. The CDR3 nucleotides read TGTGCCAGCAGCTTGGGGCAGGGAGGCTCCTACGAGCAGTACTTC.

The V and J genes are TRBV5-4 and TRBJ1-4; TRBD1 matches at 8 bases. CDR3 size: 14 residues. J lost 7 bases, V lost 4 bases, and 6 bases had no gene match. Germline V gene data show CDR1 as SGHNT and CDR2 as YYREEE (reference sequence). CDR3 sequence reads: CASSGTGGSEKLFF. The CDR3 DNA reads TGTGCCAGCAGCGGGACAGGCGGGAGTGAAAAACTGTTTTTT.

This clone was counted between two and nine times. The rearrangement joins TRBV5-1 to TRBJ2-2; 7 bases fit TRBD1. CDR1 is SGHRS and CDR2 is YFSETQ in the germline V gene. With 5 bases clipped from V and 4 bases from J, the junction kept 2 bases outside the gene matches. The CDR3 spans 13 residues. Here the CDR3 DNA reads TGCGCCAGCAGGCCAGGGGGCACCGGGGAGCTGTTTTTT. This encodes CASRPGGTGELFF.

This clone has more than one count but fewer than ten. This chain links TRBV27 with TRBJ2-7; D possibly corresponds to TRBD2 (5 bases). The CDR3 length is 14 residues. The germline gives CDR1 MNHEY, CDR2 SMNVEV (reference sequence). Trimming cost V 6 bases and J 6 bases, with 18 bases left between them. The CDR3 nucleotides are TGTGCCAGCAGCAGACTGGAGGCCTCGAGCGAGCAGTACTTC. Translation gives CASSRLEASSEQYF.

The CDR3 DNA follows: TGTGCCAGCAGCCAAGAAGGGGCTAGCGGGAGACCCTACGAGCAGTACTTC. The encoded protein is CASSQEGASGRPYEQYF. This sequence joins TRBV14 and TRBJ2-7; TRBD2 matches 10 bases. Germline CDR1 SGHDN, CDR2 FVKESK. The CDR3 spans 17 residues. The junction had 7 bases not matched to a gene; V was cut back by 0 bases and J by 2 bases.

The V and J genes are TRBV7-2 and TRBJ1-1, with a tentative D call TRBD1 (6 bases). Germline assignment: CDR1 SGHTA and CDR2 FQGNSA. The V end was cut by 5 bases, the J end by 0 bases, with 10 bases between. CDR3 length: 14 amino acids. In DNA, the CDR3 is TGTGCCAGCAGCAGGGGACAATTGAACACTGAAGCTTTCTTT. Its translation is CASSRGQLNTEAFF.

This clone was counted only a few times. CDR3 sequence (DNA): TGTGCCAGCAGTGTTACGAGTGTCTATGGCTACACCTTC. It yields the protein CASSVTSVYGYTF. V is TRBV2 and J is TRBJ1-2; no clear D. This CDR3 spans 13 amino acids. Trimming shortened V by 4 bases and J by 4 bases, and 10 bases separated the two germline ends. Germline values: CDR1 SNHLY, CDR2 FYNNEI.

This chain joins TRBV25-1 and TRBJ1-3; 7 bases map to TRBD1. The CDR3 runs to 14 residues. Germline trimming cut 8 bases from V and 3 bases from J; bases unmatched to any gene: 7. From germline, CDR1 is MGHDK and CDR2 SYGVNS. The CDR3, as DNA: TGTGCCAGCCGAGGACAGGTCTTTGGAAACACCATATATTTT. Amino acid sequence: CASRGQVFGNTIYF. Full variable domain (remainder filled in from reference TRBV25-1 and TRBJ1-3): EADIYQTPRYLVIGTGKKITLECSQTMGHDKMYWYQQDPGMELHLIHYSYGVNSTEKGDLSSESTVSRIRTEHFPLTLESARPSHTSQYLCASRGQVFGNTIYFGEGSWLTVV.

The chain joins TRBV10-2 to TRBJ1-5; D gene ambiguous. V was cut by 7 bases and J by 8 bases, with 18 bases left in between. The V gene's germline CDR1 is WSHSY and CDR2 SAAADI. The CDR3 totals 14 residues. This CDR3 reads CASKWPGEGEPQHF. The CDR3 DNA sequence: TGCGCCAGCAAATGGCCCGGCGAGGGTGAGCCCCAGCATTTT.

The count of this clone is one. The V and J genes are TRBV5-1 and TRBJ2-7, with D perhaps TRBD1 (6 bases). The length of the CDR3 is 13 residues. Per germline, CDR1 SGHRS and CDR2 YFSETQ. V lost 0 bases and J lost 4, with 8 bases in between. CDR3 nucleotides: TGCGCCAGCAGCTTGGGACAGGTTTACGAGCAGTACTTC. It yields the protein CASSLGQVYEQYF.

This chain joins TRBV4-2 and TRBJ1-5; maybe TRBD1 (5 bases). This CDR3 has 16 amino acids. Looked up from germline, CDR1 is LGHNA and CDR2 is YNFKEQ. Deletions cut 0 bases from V and 5 bases from J, with 14 bases between. The CDR3 nucleotides are TGTGCCAGCAGCCAAGATTTTTGGGAACAGGATCAGCCCCAGCATTTT. Translating gives CASSQDFWEQDQPQHF.

V gene TRBV9 combines with J gene TRBJ1-1, with TRBD1 matching over 8 bases. CDR1 is SGDLS and CDR2 is YYNGEE in the germline V gene. V lost 5 bases, J lost 3 bases, and 6 bases stayed unmatched. CDR3 size: 14 residues. The CDR3 nucleotides are TGTGCCAGCAGTACAGGGGGTTTAGACACTGAAGCTTTCTTT. Its translation is CASSTGGLDTEAFF.

The V gene is TRBV29-1, the J gene TRBJ1-2; 9 bases are shared with TRBD1. The CDR3 is 15 amino acids. V trimming: 3 bases; J trimming: 8 bases; junction bases outside the gene matches: 13. CDR1 is SQVTM and CDR2 is ANQGSEA in the germline V gene. The chain's CDR3 is CSVDGWTGDTGGYTF. CDR3 coding DNA: TGCAGCGTTGACGGCTGGACAGGGGATACGGGGGGCTACACCTTC.

The chain has TRBV5-1 and TRBJ2-7, with D unclear. The CDR3 has 12 amino acids. Trimming took off 0 bases at V and 7 bases at J, with 8 bases between the two ends. The germline CDR1 and CDR2 sequences are SGHRS and YFSETQ. CDR3 loop: CASSLANREQYF. As DNA, the CDR3 is TGCGCCAGCAGCTTGGCGAACAGAGAGCAGTACTTC.

The J gene is TRBJ2-7, the V gene TRBV27; 7 bases are shared with TRBD2. This CDR3 region has 15 residues. The J segment lost 5 bases and the V segment lost 2 bases, leaving 9 bases of the junction unmatched. From germline, CDR1 is MNHEY and CDR2 SMNVEV (reference sequence). DNA for the CDR3: TGTGCCAGCAGTTTACCGGGGGAGGGATCCCACGAGCAGTACTTC. Residues: CASSLPGEGSHEQYF.

The V and J genes are TRBV5-5 and TRBJ2-1; D may be TRBD1 (5 bases). Trimming shortened V by 0 bases and J by 4 bases, and 5 bases separated the two germline ends. Germline CDR1 reads SGHKS; CDR2 reads YYEKEE (reference sequence). This CDR3 is 13 amino acids long. In DNA, the CDR3 is TGTGCCAGCAGCTTGGACAGGTACAATGAGCAGTTCTTC. Its protein is CASSLDRYNEQFF.

V usage is TRBV6-6 and J usage is TRBJ1-2; no reliable D call. V lost 6 bases, J lost 5 bases, and 19 bases lay in between. Germline V gene lookup returns CDR1 MNHNY and CDR2 SVGAGI (reference sequence). This CDR3 comprises 15 residues. This CDR3 is CASSLRTPGGYGYTF. Written as DNA, the CDR3 is TGTGCCAGCAGCCTCCGGACCCCCGGAGGGTATGGCTACACCTTC.

J is TRBJ2-1 and V is TRBV7-9; 11 nucleotides match TRBD2. The germline V gene encodes CDR1 SEHNR and CDR2 FQNEAQ (reference sequence). CDR3 length equals 16 residues. V trimming: 1 base; J trimming: 5 bases; junction bases outside the gene matches: 4. In nucleotides, the CDR3 is TGTGCCAGCAGCTTAGGTAAGGGACTAGCGGACAATGAGCAGTTCTTC. This gives the protein CASSLGKGLADNEQFF.